What follows describes a single T cell receptor (beta chain). This clone was recorded once. The antigen it binds to is not known. No quality values exist for individual bases; no much larger clone is one base distant. A second Seattle source provided samples from volunteer blood donors who had recovered from COVID-19. The collaborating institutions used their own protocols to collect whole blood in K2EDTA tubes. For TCRbeta analysis, collaborators shipped samples in one of three forms: frozen whole blood, isolated PBMCs, or DNA extracted from either of those sample types. The sample belongs to a study of blood T cell repertoires in COVID-19 (dated by TCRdb to about 2020). Broadly, across the study: Collaborator samples came from the United States, Italy and Spain and covered acute and convalescent phases of COVID-19. The repertoires were released in a freely available public database meant as a resource for research on the immune response to SARS-CoV-2. Deeply sampled blood TCRbeta repertoires from subjects exposed to, actively infected with, or recovered from COVID-19 were included in the dataset. The prospective study material was composed of cDNA or gDNA derived from T cells, B-cell-depleted T cells, or PBMCs. The samples were drawn from the first 160 participants of the ongoing ImmuneRACE study and from over 950 subjects provided by 6 global collaborators. Where HLA class I and class II types were available, the types were taken from metadata supplied by the sample provider, not from assay-based typing. The sample metadata nearly always contained a de-identified subject ID, COVID-19 status, age in years and sex.

What the research found in general, with its limitations: How much clinical and demographic metadata was included differed by source and by participant, and the metadata was provided uncurated.

TCRbeta CDR3 regions were amplified from genomic DNA by means of the immunoSEQ Assay, a bias-controlled multiplex PCR. The original methods were these. The number of nucleated cells in each sample was estimated by amplification of reference gene primers within the assay. To quantify the absolute abundance of each unique TCRbeta CDR3 rearrangement, sequence reads were collapsed and filtered. For each sample, productive Simpson clonality was calculated as the square root of Simpson's diversity index over productive rearrangements. The table comes from immuneACCESS by way of TCRdb, which keeps in-frame sequences with V and J called. Part of the clones is missing from these tables; in studies checked, under half for an unresolved V gene and the rest for unknown reasons. For V, J and clone size, that table is used; D and trimming come from the DNA. This sample is represented by a few hundred thousand clones; 65% to 85% of them were singletons. Of the sample, 1.5% falls within the top ten clones.

From the germline V gene, CDR1 is SGHRS and CDR2 is YFSETQ. V drops 4 bases and J drops 0 bases, leaving 10 bases in between. The CDR3 runs 14 residues from the cysteine to the phenylalanine. Of all the DNA, just the CDR3 is kept, 42 bases in frame from base 1. This TCR was sampled from a woman in her forties who had recovered from COVID-19. This receptor chain uses TRBV5-1 and TRBJ2-5, with TRBD2 tentatively as D gene (6 bases match). Sequences were obtained from peripheral blood. The CDR3 reads CASSARDYQETQYF. The base sequence is TGCGCCAGCAGCGCCAGGGACTACCAAGAGACCCAGTACTTC.